The sequence of this T cell receptor (beta chain) was determined in a study of blood T cell repertoires in COVID-19. The overall study: Material from acute and convalescent COVID-19 was sourced from the United States, Italy and Spain. Nucleic acid was either cDNA or gDNA, and it came from T cells, B-cell-depleted T cells, or PBMCs.

Per the original data handling: Reference gene primers were amplified, and this amplification served to estimate nucleated cell counts. Data came from immunoSEQ multiplex PCR; TCRdb stores just in-frame clones and leaves some out. The DNA was the basis for D and trimming; V, J and clone size are from that table. The sample yields tens of thousands of clones, about nine tenths seen once. This clone was seen more than once but under ten times. The junction had 6 bases not matched to a gene; V was cut back by 2 bases and J by 7 bases. The CDR3 is 15 residues long. Germline CDR1 MDHEN, CDR2 SYDVKM. This chain connects TRBV28 to TRBJ2-2; TRBD1 agrees at 8 bases. This receptor was identified in a male donor with acute or convalescent COVID-19. Material: peripheral blood. The CDR3 DNA follows: TGTGCCAGCAGTTTAGCGACAGGGGTCCACGGGGAGCTGTTTTTT. It translates to CASSLATGVHGELFF.